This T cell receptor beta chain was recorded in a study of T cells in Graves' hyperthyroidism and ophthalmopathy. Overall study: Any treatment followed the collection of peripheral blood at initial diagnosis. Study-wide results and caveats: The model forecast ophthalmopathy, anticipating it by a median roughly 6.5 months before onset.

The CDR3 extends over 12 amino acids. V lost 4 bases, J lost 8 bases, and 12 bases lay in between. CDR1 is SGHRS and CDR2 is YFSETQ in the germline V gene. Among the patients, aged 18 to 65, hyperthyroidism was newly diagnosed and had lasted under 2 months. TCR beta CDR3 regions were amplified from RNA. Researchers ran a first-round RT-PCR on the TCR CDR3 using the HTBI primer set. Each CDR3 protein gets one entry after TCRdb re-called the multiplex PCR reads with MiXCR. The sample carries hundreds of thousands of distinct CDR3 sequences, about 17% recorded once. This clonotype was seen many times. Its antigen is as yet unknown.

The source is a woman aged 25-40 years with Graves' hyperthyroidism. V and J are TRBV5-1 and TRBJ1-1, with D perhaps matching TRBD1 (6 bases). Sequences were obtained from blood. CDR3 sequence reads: CASSPGAREAFF. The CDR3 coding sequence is TGCGCCAGCAGCCCAGGGGCCAGGGAAGCTTTCTTT.